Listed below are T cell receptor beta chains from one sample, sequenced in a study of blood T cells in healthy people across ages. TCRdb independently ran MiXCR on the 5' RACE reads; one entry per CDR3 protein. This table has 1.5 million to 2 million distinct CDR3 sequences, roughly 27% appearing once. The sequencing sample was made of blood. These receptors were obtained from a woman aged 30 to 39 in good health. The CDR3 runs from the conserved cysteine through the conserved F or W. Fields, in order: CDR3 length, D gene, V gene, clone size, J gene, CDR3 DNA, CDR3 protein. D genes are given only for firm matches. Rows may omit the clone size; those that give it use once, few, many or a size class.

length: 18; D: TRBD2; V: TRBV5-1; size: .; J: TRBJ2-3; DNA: TGCGCCAGCAGCTTGGCCAGCGGGGGGGCCATCGGCGTAGATACGCAGTATTTT; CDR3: CASSLASGGAIGVDTQYF
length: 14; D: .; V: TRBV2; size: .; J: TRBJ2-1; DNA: TGTGCCAGCAGTGAGGCTCGGGGGCAAAGTGAGCAGTTCTTC; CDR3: CASSEARGQSEQFF
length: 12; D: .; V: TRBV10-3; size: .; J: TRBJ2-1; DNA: TGTGCCATCTCGGCCACAATTAATGAGCAGTTCTTC; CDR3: CAISATINEQFF
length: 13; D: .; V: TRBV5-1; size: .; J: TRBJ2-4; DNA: TGCGCCAGCAGCTTAGGACTTTCGGACATTCAGTACTTC; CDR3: CASSLGLSDIQYF
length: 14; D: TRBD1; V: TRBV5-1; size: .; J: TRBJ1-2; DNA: TGCGCCAGCAGCGAGACAGGGGGAGGCTATGGCTACACCTTC; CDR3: CASSETGGGYGYTF
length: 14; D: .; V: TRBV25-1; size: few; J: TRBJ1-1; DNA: TGTGCCAGCAGTGAATACCCCGGGCAGAGCGGTGCTTTCTTT; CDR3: CASSEYPGQSGAFF
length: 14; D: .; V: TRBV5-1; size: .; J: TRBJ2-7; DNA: TGCGCCAGCAGGCCAGACAGTATCTCCTACGAGCAGTACTTC; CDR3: CASRPDSISYEQYF
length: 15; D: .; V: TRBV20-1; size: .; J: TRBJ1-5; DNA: TGCAGTGCTAGAATCCCCGACAGAAGCAATCAGCCCCAGCATTTT; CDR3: CSARIPDRSNQPQHF
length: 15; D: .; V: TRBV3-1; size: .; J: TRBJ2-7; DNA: TGTGCCAGCAGCCAAGGGGCCGTTAATACCCTTGAGCAGTACTTC; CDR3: CASSQGAVNTLEQYF
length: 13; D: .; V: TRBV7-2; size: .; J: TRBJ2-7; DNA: TGTGCCAGCAGCTCAGCGGTTAGTAACGAGCAGTACTTC; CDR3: CASSSAVSNEQYF
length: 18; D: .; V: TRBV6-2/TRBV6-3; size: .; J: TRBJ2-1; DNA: TGTACCAGCAGTTACAGGCCTAGCCGTCGGGTAATATACAATGAGCAGTTCTTC; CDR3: CTSSYRPSRRVIYNEQFF
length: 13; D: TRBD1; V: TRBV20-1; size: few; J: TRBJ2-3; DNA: TGCAGTGCCCCGGGACAGGGTCCAGATACGCAGTATTTT; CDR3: CSAPGQGPDTQYF
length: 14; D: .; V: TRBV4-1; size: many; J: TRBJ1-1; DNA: TGCGCCAGCAGCCAACGGCCGCAGAACACTGAAGCTTTCTTT; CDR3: CASSQRPQNTEAFF
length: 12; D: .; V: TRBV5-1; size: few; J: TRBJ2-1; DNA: TGCGCCAGCAGCTTGGAGCCCCATGAGCAGTTCTTC; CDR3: CASSLEPHEQFF
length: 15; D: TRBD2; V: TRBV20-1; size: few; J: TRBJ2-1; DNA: TGCAGTGCTAGAGATCGCAGCGGGAGACTCCATGAGCAGTTCTTC; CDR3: CSARDRSGRLHEQFF
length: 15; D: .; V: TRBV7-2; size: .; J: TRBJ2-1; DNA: TGTGCCAGCAGCCCAGACCCGGTCACGATCGCTGAGCAGTTCTTC; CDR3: CASSPDPVTIAEQFF
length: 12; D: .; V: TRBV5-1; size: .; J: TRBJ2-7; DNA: TGCACCAGCAGCTTCGGTGGGGACGAGCAGTACTTC; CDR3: CTSSFGGDEQYF
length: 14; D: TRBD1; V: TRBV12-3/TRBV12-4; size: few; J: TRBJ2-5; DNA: TGTGCCAGCAGTCAAGGACAGGCCCAAGAGACCCAGTACTTC; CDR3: CASSQGQAQETQYF
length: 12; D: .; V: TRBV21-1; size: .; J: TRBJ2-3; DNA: TGTGCCAGCAGCAACACAGGGAGCACGCAGTATTTT; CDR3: CASSNTGSTQYF
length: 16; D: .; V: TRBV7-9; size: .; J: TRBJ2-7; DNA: TGTGCCAGCAGCTTAGCGGGGTCAGCCAGAGGCTACGAGCAGTACTTC; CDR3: CASSLAGSARGYEQYF
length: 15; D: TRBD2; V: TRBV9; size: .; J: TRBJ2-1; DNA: TGTGCCAGCAGCGAGGGGAGCGGGGGATATTATGAGCAGTTCTTC; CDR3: CASSEGSGGYYEQFF
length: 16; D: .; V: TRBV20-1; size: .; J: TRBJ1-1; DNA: TGCAGTGCGCGCGGACTTAGAGACTACATGAACACTGAAGCTTTCTTT; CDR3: CSARGLRDYMNTEAFF
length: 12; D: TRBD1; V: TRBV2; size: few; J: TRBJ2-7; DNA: TGTGCCAGTACGGGACAGACCTACGAGCAGTACTTC; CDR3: CASTGQTYEQYF
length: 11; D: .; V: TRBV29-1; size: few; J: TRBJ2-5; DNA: TGCAGCGTAGGGAGTGAGGAGGCCCAGTACTTC; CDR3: CSVGSEEAQYF
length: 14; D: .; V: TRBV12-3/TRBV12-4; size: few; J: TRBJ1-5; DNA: TGTGCCAGCAGTTTGGGGGCAGACAATCAGCCCCAGCATTTT; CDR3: CASSLGADNQPQHF
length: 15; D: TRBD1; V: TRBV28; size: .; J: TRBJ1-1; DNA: TGTGCCAGCAACACCCGGGGACAGGGCTACACTGAAGCTTTCTTT; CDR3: CASNTRGQGYTEAFF
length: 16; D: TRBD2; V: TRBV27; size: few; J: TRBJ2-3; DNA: TGTGCCAGCAGTTTCCTGACTAGCGGGGGGCCAGATACGCAGTATTTT; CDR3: CASSFLTSGGPDTQYF
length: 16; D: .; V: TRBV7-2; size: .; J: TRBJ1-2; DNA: TGTGCCAGCAGCTTGGGGGGAGCAAGGAGGAACTATGGCTACACCTTC; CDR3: CASSLGGARRNYGYTF
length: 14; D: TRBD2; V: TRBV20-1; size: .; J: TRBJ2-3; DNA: TGCAGTAAGGCTCGGACTAGTGGCACAGATACGCAGTATTTT; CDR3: CSKARTSGTDTQYF
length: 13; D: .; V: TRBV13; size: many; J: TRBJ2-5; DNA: TGTGCCAGCAGCTTAGTTGGGGGAAAGACCCAGTACTTC; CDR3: CASSLVGGKTQYF
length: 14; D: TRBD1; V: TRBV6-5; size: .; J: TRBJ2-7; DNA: TGTGCCAGCAGGAGACAGGGGACCACCTACGAGCAGTACTTC; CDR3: CASRRQGTTYEQYF
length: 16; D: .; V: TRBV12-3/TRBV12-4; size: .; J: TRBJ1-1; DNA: TGTGCCAGCAGTTTAGGGATGGGGCGGGGTGGCACTGAAGCTTTCTTT; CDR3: CASSLGMGRGGTEAFF
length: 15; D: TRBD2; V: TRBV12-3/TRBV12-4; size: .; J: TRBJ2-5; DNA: TGTGCCAGCAGGGCAGCGGGAGGGTTGTGGGAGACCCAGTACTTC; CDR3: CASRAAGGLWETQYF
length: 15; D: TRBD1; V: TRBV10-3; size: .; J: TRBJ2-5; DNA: TGTGCCATCAGTGAGTTGCAGGGGGCATCGGAGACCCAGTACTTC; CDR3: CAISELQGASETQYF
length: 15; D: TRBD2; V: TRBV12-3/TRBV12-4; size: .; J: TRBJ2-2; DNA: TGTGCCAGCAGCCCCCGACTAGCAGGCACCGGGGAGCTGTTTTTT; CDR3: CASSPRLAGTGELFF
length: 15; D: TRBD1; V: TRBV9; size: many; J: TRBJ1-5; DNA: TGTGCCAGCAGACCGACAGGGCGGAGCAATCAGCCCCAGCATTTT; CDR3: CASRPTGRSNQPQHF
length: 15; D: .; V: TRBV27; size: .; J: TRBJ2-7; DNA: TGTGCCAGCAGTCCCAGCCCCCTCCCGTCCTACGAGCAGTACTTC; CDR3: CASSPSPLPSYEQYF